The present entry profiles one T cell receptor (beta chain) with its context. As yet, its antigen is unknown. This sample is part of a study of shared clonotypes between healthy human individuals. In the study overall: Donors had three CD4 naive, three CD4 memory, two CD8 naive and one CD8 memory plate apiece.

Sequencing was performed with immunoSEQ multiplex PCR; in TCRdb, only in-frame clones are kept and a portion is missing. The sample yields some 2,400,000 clones, more than 90% seen once. Regarding the study as a whole: Larger estimated richness was generally seen in naive subsets than in memory subsets. Some naive CD4 clonotypes, around 4.7%, turned up in common across a few donors.

Germline CDR1 MNHEY, CDR2 SMNVEV (reference sequence). The CDR3 length is 14 residues. Trimming shortened V by 6 bases and J by 3 bases, and 12 bases separated the two germline ends. The receptor was derived from a man between 18 and 35 years old in good health. The sequencing input was naive CD4+ T cells sorted from blood. Sample subset: CD45RA+ positively selected. V gene TRBV27 combines with J gene TRBJ1-5; D is uncertain. DNA of the CDR3: TGTGCCAGCAGGGAACCTGGGATCAATCAGCCCCAGCATTTT. Translated: CASREPGINQPQHF.